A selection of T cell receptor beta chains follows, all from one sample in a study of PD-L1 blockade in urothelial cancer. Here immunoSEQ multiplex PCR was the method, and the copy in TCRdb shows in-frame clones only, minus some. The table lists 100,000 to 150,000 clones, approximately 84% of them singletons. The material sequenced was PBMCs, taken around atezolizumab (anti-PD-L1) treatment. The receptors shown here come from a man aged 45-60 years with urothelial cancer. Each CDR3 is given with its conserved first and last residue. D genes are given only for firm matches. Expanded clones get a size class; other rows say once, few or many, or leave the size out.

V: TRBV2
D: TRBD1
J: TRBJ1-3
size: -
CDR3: CASSGGQPRDTIYF
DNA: TGTGCCAGCAGTGGGGGACAGCCGCGGGACACCATATATTTT

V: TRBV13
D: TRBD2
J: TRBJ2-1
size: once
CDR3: CASSSGLAGYNEQFF
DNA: TGTGCCAGCAGCTCCGGACTAGCGGGATACAATGAGCAGTTCTTC

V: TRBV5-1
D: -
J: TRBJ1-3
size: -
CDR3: CASSALEESGNTIYF
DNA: TGCGCCAGCAGCGCCTTAGAAGAATCTGGAAACACCATATATTTT

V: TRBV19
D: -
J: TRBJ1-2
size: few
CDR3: CASSPSGYGYTF
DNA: TGTGCCAGTAGTCCTAGTGGGTATGGCTACACCTTC

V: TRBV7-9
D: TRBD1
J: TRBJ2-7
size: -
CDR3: CASSRQGYEQYF
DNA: TGTGCCAGCAGCCGACAGGGGTACGAGCAGTACTTC

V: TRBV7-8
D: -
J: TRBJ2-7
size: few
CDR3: CASSHDSYQHYEQYF
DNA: TGTGCCAGCAGCCATGACAGCTACCAACACTACGAGCAGTACTTC

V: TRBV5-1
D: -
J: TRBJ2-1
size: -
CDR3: CASSLPTSGNEQFF
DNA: TGCGCCAGCAGCTTACCGACTAGTGGGAATGAGCAGTTCTTC

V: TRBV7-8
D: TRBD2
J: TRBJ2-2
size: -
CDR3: CASSFPGLEPNTGELFF
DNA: TGTGCCAGCAGCTTCCCAGGACTAGAACCGAACACCGGGGAGCTGTTTTTT

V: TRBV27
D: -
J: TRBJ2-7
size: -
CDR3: CASSLSIDGLHPF
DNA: TGTGCCAGCAGTTTATCGATCGACGGACTCCACCCCTTC

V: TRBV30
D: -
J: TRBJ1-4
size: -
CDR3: CAWSNSGAREKLFF
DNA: TGTGCCTGGAGTAACTCAGGGGCTCGGGAAAAACTGTTTTTT

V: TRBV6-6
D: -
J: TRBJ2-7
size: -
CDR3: CASRESLALQDEQYF
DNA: TGTGCCAGCAGGGAGTCACTAGCTCTCCAGGACGAGCAGTACTTC

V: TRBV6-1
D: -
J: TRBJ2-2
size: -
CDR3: CASSEAAPSFRANTGELFF
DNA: TGTGCCAGCAGTGAAGCGGCACCGTCTTTTCGGGCGAACACCGGGGAGCTGTTTTTT

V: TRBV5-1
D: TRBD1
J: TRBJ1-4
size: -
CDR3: CASSLEPTGVEKLFF
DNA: TGCGCCAGCAGCTTGGAACCGACAGGGGTTGAAAAACTGTTTTTT

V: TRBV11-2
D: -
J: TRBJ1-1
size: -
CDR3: CASSKQQGNTEAFF
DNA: TGTGCCAGCAGCAAACAACAGGGGAACACTGAAGCTTTCTTT

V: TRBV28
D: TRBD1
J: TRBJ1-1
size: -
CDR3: CASKKQGGNTEAFF
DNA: TGTGCCAGCAAGAAACAGGGGGGGAACACTGAAGCTTTCTTT

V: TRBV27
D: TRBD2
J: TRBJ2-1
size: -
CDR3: CASSLRTSGGLNNEQFF
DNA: TGTGCCAGCAGTTTAAGAACTAGCGGGGGACTAAACAATGAGCAGTTCTTC

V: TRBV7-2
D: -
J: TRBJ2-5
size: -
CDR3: CASSLAGAGETQYF
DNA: TGTGCCAGCAGCTTAGCGGGGGCGGGAGAGACCCAGTACTTC

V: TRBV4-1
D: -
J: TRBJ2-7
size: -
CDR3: CASSQDAVSFSGSYEQYF
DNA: TGCGCCAGCAGCCAAGATGCGGTCAGTTTTAGTGGCTCCTACGAGCAGTACTTC

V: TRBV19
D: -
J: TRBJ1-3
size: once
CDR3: CASSNGETRVNTIYF
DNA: TGTGCCAGTAGTAACGGGGAGACACGTGTGAACACCATATATTTT

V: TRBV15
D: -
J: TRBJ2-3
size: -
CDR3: CATSRDAGSRADTQYF
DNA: TGTGCCACCAGCAGAGATGCGGGGAGCAGGGCAGATACGCAGTATTTT

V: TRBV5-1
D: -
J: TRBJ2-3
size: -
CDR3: CASSAPSGRGQYF
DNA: TGCGCCAGCAGCGCCCCGTCGGGGCGGGGGCAGTATTTT

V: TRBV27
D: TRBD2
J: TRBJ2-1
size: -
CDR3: CASSLGLAASYNEQFF
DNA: TGTGCCAGCAGCCTAGGGCTAGCGGCATCCTACAATGAGCAGTTCTTC

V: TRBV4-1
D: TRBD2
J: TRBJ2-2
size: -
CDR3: CASSQDPGEGRRELFF
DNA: TGCGCCAGCAGCCAAGATCCGGGGGAGGGCCGCCGGGAGCTGTTTTTT

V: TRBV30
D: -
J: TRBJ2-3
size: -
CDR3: CAWSVSQGNTDTQYF
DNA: TGTGCCTGGAGTGTATCACAGGGCAACACAGATACGCAGTATTTT

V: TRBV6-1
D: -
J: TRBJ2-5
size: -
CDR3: CASSLRLTGPYF
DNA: TGTGCCAGCAGCTTAAGATTGACAGGTCCGTACTTC

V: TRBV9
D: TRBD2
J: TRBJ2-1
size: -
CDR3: CASSDDLAGPYNEQFF
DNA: TGTGCCAGCAGCGACGATCTAGCGGGGCCCTACAATGAGCAGTTCTTC

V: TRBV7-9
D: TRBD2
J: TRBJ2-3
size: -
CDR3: CASGGTRATDTQYF
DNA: TGTGCCAGCGGAGGGACTAGAGCCACAGATACGCAGTATTTT

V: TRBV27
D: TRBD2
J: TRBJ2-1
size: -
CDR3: CASSLTPGTSGRRGQFF
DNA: TGTGCCAGCAGTCTGACCCCCGGGACTAGCGGGAGGAGGGGGCAGTTCTTC

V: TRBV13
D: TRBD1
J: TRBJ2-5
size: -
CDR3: CASSYRGQEETQYF
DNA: TGTGCCAGCAGCTACAGGGGGCAGGAGGAGACCCAGTACTTC

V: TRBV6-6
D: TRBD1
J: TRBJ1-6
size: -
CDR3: CASSYEPGGNSPLHF
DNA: TGTGCCAGCAGTTACGAGCCAGGGGGGAATTCACCCCTCCACTTT

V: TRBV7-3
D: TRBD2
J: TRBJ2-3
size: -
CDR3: CASSKRGGYTDTQYF
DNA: TGTGCCAGCAGTAAGCGGGGCGGTTACACAGATACGCAGTATTTT

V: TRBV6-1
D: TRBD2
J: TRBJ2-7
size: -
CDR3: CASIFRSGGAYEQYF
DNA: TGTGCCAGCATTTTCAGGTCGGGGGGGGCCTACGAGCAGTACTTC

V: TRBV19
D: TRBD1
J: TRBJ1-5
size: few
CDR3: CASSTFGGTGVQPQHF
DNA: TGTGCCAGTAGTACGTTCGGGGGGACAGGGGTTCAGCCCCAGCATTTT

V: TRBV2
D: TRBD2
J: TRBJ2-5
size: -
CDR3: CASSTSGRSQETQYF
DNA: TGTGCCAGCAGTACTAGCGGGAGGTCTCAAGAGACCCAGTACTTC

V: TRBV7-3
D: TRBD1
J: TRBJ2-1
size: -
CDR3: CASSPGQGHNEQFF
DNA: TGTGCCAGCAGCCCCGGACAGGGCCACAATGAGCAGTTCTTC

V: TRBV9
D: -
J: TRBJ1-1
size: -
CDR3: CASSGRNTEAFF
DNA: TGTGCCAGCAGCGGTAGGAACACTGAAGCTTTCTTT

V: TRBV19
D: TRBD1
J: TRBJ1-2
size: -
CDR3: CASSLDRGNYGYTF
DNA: TGTGCCAGTAGTCTGGACAGGGGGAACTATGGCTACACCTTC

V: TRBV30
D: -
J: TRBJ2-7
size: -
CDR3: CAWSGLVSYEQYF
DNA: TGTGCCTGGAGTGGGCTGGTTTCCTACGAGCAGTACTTC

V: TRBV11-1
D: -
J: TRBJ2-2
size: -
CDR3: CASSLASGYTGELFF
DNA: TGTGCCAGCAGCTTAGCTAGCGGATATACCGGGGAGCTGTTTTTT

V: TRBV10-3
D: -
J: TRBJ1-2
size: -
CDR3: CAIRGLDGYTF
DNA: TGTGCCATCAGGGGGCTGGATGGCTACACCTTC

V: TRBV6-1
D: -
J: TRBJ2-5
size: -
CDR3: CASRSGGAETQYF
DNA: TGTGCCAGCAGGTCGGGTGGGGCGGAGACCCAGTACTTC

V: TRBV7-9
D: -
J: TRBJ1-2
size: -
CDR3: CASSLVQGRGYTF
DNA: TGTGCCAGCAGCTTAGTTCAGGGCCGTGGCTACACCTTC